Sequencing of this T cell receptor beta chain was carried out in a study of T cells in localized non-small cell lung cancer (dated by TCRdb to 2018 to 2020). In the study overall: Comparing tumors with uninvolved tumor-adjacent lungs, the study looked at the T cell repertoires of over 200 patients with early-stage NSCLC. The mean age of the NSCLC patients was about 64 years, with approximately 130 men and over 100 women. The cohort comprised 200 to 300 treatment-naïve NSCLC patients with resected, localized lung tumors. Paper-wide results and their limitations: Of the top 100 tumor clones, a median of approximately 60 were detected in paired uninvolved adjacent lung; 28 were also among that lung's top 100. Because multi-region tumor sequencing was not performed, intratumor heterogeneity could not be ruled out. Uninvolved tumor-adjacent lung showed the highest T cell clonality, higher than tumor, which suggests more focused antigenic responses in the uninvolved tumor-adjacent lung. Higher T cell density in blood was associated with longer overall survival, whereas higher clonality in adjacent lung was associated with shorter survival. Since the design was exploratory, TCR variables were selected using unadjusted p-values with no false-discovery rate correction.

Remarks on this clone: Its antigen target is currently unknown. Base qualities are not at hand, and no much larger clone is one base apart.

A distance of 20 bases separates the germline ends of V and J, which lose 4 bases and 9 bases respectively. The CDR3 spans 15 residues, from the cysteine through the phenylalanine. Only the CDR3 region is kept as DNA, spanning 45 bases read in frame from base 1. The germline V gene specifies SGHRS as CDR1 and YFSETQ as CDR2. At diagnosis, tumor, uninvolved tumor-adjacent lung and peripheral blood were collected and then preserved as a mix of FFPE and fresh-frozen material. For TCR repertoire profiling, blood samples were analyzed in the form of peripheral blood mononuclear cells. TCR beta CDR3 regions were sequenced from DNA using the immunoSEQ Assay. The original pipeline was this. T cell density was computed as TCR beta template counts normalized to usable DNA estimated by amplifying housekeeping genes. The preseqR package was used to estimate richness by extrapolating to 400,000 templates for PBMC samples and to 120,000 templates for tissue samples. Clonality was calculated as one minus Pielou's evenness. Differential abundance testing on productive amino-acid clonotypes, with a minimum total count of 5 and an alpha of 0.1, was used to identify tissue-enriched TCRs. The Jaccard Index and the Morisita Overlap Index were used to measure how much the repertoires overlapped between compartments. TCR beta CDR3s were clustered by GLIPH together with public tetramer-defined viral CDR3s, and at least three viral sequences plus V-gene enrichment were required for viral motifs. Entries here come from immuneACCESS through TCRdb and include only in-frame sequences with V and J called. Some clones fail to appear in such tables; in the studies checked, an unresolved V gene covers under half of the shortfall, and the cause of the remainder is unknown. V, J and clone size reflect that table, while D and trimming were determined from the DNA. In this sample the table shows roughly 30,000 clones, less than 95% of which occur a single time. The ten largest account for around 30% of the sample.

In this chain, TRBV5-1 is recombined with TRBJ1-3, with TRBD1 tentatively as D gene (5 bases match). The sample here was peripheral blood, taken before any cancer treatment. The TCR sequence derives from a female donor older than 55 with stage I lung adenocarcinoma. The CDR3 reads CASSPDTVGRGTIYF. Read as DNA, the sequence is TGCGCCAGCAGCCCGGATACAGTGGGACGCGGCACCATATATTTT.